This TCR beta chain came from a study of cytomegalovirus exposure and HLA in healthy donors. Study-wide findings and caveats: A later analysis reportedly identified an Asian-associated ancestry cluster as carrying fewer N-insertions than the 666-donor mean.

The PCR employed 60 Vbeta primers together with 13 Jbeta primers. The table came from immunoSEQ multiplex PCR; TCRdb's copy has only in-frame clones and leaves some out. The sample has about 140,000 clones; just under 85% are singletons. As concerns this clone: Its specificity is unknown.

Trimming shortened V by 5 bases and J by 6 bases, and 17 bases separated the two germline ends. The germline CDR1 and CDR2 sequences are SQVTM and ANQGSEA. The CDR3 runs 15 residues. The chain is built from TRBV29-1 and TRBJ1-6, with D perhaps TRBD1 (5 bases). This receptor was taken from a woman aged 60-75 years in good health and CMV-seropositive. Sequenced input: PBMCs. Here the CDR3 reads CSVLPAGNFNSPLHF. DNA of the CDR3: TGCAGCGTTCTTCCGGCAGGGAATTTTAATTCACCCCTCCACTTT.